This TCR beta chain was identified in a study of shared clonotypes between healthy human individuals (TCRdb year 2020). In terms of the full investigation: The cohort included three men and a couple of women between 18 and 49 years of age. For each donor, CD4 naive and CD4 memory were each given three plates, CD8 naive was given two plates, and CD8 memory was given one plate. The study deeply sequenced blood TCR repertoires of 5 or 6 healthy adults to estimate repertoire size and the extent of clonotype sharing between individuals. To increase sequencing depth and limit assay-specific biases, different laboratories used diverse techniques to prepare libraries and sequence TCR repertoires. Between about 0.85 and 10 billion PBMCs per donor were obtained by leukapheresis. Results and caveats for the whole study, not just this receptor: The genetic and exposure-history diversity represented was limited by the small number of donors. Pairwise subsampling indicated that sequencing depth was expected to affect the degree of clonotype sharing among donors. Clonotypes shared by all four sorted-subset donors showed higher generation probabilities than non-shared clonotypes. Naive subsets generally had larger estimated clonotype richness than memory subsets. About 5% of naive CD4, approximately 3.7% of naive CD8, around 2.3% of memory CD4, and less than 0.45% of memory CD8 clonotypes were shared across several donors. Only blood was sampled, and tissue TCR repertoires likely differ from those in blood. Rarefaction of sorted-subset datasets indicated incomplete sequencing despite the large sequencing depth.

Donors were healthy HIV-negative adults with no recently reported acute infections or vaccinations. All donors were Caucasian adults living in Nashville, Tennessee, USA. CD4+ T cells were enriched by magnetic negative selection, after which naive cells were positively selected on CD45RA and the negative fraction was taken as the memory subset. Blood was collected by leukapheresis, and PBMCs were isolated by Ficoll-Histopaque density gradient centrifugation and then cryopreserved in liquid nitrogen vapor phase. Purity and quantity of every magnetically sorted T cell population were checked by analytical flow cytometry. Each sorted fraction had its genomic DNA isolated and then quantified by UV absorbance on a Nanodrop 2000c. V lost 2 bases and J lost 4 bases, and the count of bases not matched to a germline gene is 4. The CDR3 measures 14 amino acids from cysteine to phenylalanine. The CDR3 DNA has 42 bases and is translated from base 1. From a lookup of the germline V gene, CDR1 and CDR2 are SGHTA and FQGTGA.

With respect to this clone: Its antigen specificity is not known. There are no base qualities to consult, and no much larger clone falls within one base.

TCR CDR3 regions were amplified from genomic DNA by multiplex PCR using the deep immunoSEQ assay. Genomic DNA extracted from each cell subset was distributed evenly over all wells of several immunoSEQ 96-well plates, and each plate served as one replicate. For sorted subsets, roughly 200 ng of genomic DNA, equivalent to around 30,000 T cell genomes, went into each replicate PCR. Purified libraries were measured with a Qubit 3.0 fluorometer, size-checked on a Bioanalyzer 2100, and measured again with the KAPA Library Quantification kit. Every immunoSEQ 96-well plate was sequenced on a separate single-read 150-cycle Illumina NextSeq 550 flow cell. As for how the authors treated the data: Because the immunoSEQ output included only junctional sequences and no quality scores, the filtering could not be the same as the filtering used for full-length reads. Sequences were annotated with PyIR, a Python wrapper for IgBLAST v1.9, and V/J genes and CDR3 were assigned using IMGT germline references. Reads with weak V/J assignments (E-value above 1e-6), missing CDR3, stop codons, out-of-frame junctions, or ambiguous translated residues were removed. V3J clonotypes were defined by identical inferred V gene, J gene, and CDR3 amino acid sequence. Percentage overlap between repertoires was computed as shared unique clonotypes divided by the size of the smaller repertoire. Three approaches were used to assess repertoire richness: RTK rarefaction, the Chao1 estimator, and Recon v2.1 estimates of unobserved clonotypes. Generation probabilities for all TCRbeta clonotypes obtained by the gDNA method from a handful of donors were computed using OLGA. What TCRdb holds here is the immuneACCESS table cut down to in-frame rearrangements. Part of the clones is not present; checked against another copy, under half of the missing clones reflect an unresolved V gene, and the others are unexplained. Clone size and V and J calls were adopted from that table, with D and trimming inferred from the DNA. The sample contains 150,000 to 200,000 clones, approximately 92% of them found a single time. Clones ranked in the top ten supply about 0.067% of the sample.

The V and J genes are TRBV7-3 and TRBJ2-5, with TRBD2 identical over 7 junction bases. What was sequenced was naive CD4+ T cells sorted from blood. What this sample's cell subset or site label stands for: CD45RA+ positively selected. The sequence was obtained from a woman aged 25 to 45 in good health. In nucleotides, the sequence is TGTGCCAGCAGCTTAGCGGGAGCAGGAGAGACCCAGTACTTC. Its product reads: CASSLAGAGETQYF.